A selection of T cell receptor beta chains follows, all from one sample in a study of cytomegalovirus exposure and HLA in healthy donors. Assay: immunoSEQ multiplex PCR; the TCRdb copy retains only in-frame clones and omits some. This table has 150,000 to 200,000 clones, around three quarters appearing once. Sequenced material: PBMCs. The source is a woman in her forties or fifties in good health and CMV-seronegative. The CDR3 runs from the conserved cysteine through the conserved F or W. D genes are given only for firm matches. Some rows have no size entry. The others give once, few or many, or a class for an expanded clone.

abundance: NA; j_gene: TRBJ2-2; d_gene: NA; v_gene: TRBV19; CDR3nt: TGTGCCAGTAGTAAGGGGGTGGAGAACACCGGGGAGCTGTTTTTT; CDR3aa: CASSKGVENTGELFF
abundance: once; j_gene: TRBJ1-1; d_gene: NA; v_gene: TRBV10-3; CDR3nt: TGTGCCATCAGTGCTTCTCCGGGACAGAACACTGAAGCTTTCTTT; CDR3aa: CAISASPGQNTEAFF
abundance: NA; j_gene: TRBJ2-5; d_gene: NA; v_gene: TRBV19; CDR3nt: TGTGCCAGTAGTCCGGACAGCCCCGAGACCCAGTACTTC; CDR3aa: CASSPDSPETQYF
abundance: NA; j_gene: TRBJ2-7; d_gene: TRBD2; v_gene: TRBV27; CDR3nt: TGTGCCAGCACCCGTGGGACTAGCGGGAGTTCCGAGCAGTACTTC; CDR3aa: CASTRGTSGSSEQYF
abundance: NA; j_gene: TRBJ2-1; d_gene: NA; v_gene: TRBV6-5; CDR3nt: TGTGCCAGCAGTTACGACAGGAGCTCCTACAATGAGCAGTTCTTC; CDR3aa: CASSYDRSSYNEQFF
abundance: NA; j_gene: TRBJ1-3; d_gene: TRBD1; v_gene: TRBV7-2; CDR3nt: TGTGCCAGCAGCTTAGATCTATGGACAGGGAATGAAGACACCATATATTTT; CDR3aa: CASSLDLWTGNEDTIYF
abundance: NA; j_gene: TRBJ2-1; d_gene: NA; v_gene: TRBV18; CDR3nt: TGTGCCAGCTCACCACAAACTAGCAGTAATGAGCAGTTCTTC; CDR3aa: CASSPQTSSNEQFF
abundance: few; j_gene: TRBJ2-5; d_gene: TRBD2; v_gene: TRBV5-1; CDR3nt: TGCGCCAGCAGCTTGATCGGCGGGGGGGCCCATGAGACCCAGTACTTC; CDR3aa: CASSLIGGGAHETQYF
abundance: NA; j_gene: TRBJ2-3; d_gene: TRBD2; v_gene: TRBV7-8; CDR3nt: TGTGCCAGCAGCTCTAGCGGGAAGGATACGCAGTATTTT; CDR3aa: CASSSSGKDTQYF
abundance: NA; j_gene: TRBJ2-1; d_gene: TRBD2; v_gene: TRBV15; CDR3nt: TGTGCCACCAGCAGTGGCGGGAGAGGGAATGAGCAGTTCTTC; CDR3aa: CATSSGGRGNEQFF
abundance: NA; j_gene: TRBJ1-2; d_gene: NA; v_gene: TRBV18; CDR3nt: TGTGCCAGTCAACCACGGGAGACCTATGGCTACACCTTC; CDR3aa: CASQPRETYGYTF
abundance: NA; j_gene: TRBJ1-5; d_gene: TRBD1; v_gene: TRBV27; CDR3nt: TGTGCCAGTGACAGGGGGCAAACGAATCAGCCCCAGCATTTT; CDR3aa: CASDRGQTNQPQHF
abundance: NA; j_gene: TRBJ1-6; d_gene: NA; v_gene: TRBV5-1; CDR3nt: TGCGCCAGCAGCTTGTTCGAGACAGGTGCCTCTAGGACCCTCCACTTT; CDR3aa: CASSLFETGASRTLHF
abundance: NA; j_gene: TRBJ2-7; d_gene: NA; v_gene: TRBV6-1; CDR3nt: TGTGCCAGCAGGGGGGCCCGGGGCTCCGAGCAGTACTTC; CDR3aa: CASRGARGSEQYF
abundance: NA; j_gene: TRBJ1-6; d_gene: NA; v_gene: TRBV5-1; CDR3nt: TGCGCCAGCAGCTTGGTTGTGGGCCACGGGAGCGGTTCACCCCTCCACTTT; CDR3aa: CASSLVVGHGSGSPLHF
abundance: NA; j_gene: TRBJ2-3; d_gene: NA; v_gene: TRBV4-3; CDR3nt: TGCGCCAGCAGCCAAGATGCCGGGTTTGGAGATACGCAGTATTTT; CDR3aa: CASSQDAGFGDTQYF
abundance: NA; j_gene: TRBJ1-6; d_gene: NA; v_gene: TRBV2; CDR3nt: TGTGCCAGCAGTGAGAGGGGAGGGTATAATTCACCCCTCCACTTT; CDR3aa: CASSERGGYNSPLHF
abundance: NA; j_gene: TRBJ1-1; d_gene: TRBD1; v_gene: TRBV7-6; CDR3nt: TGTGCCAGCAGCCGTGGACAGGGGGTGGCTAACACTGAAGCTTTCTTT; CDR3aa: CASSRGQGVANTEAFF
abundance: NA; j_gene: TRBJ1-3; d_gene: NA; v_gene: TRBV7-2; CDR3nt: TGTGCCAGCAGCTTAGCACAGGGCTCTGGAAACACCATATATTTT; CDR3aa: CASSLAQGSGNTIYF
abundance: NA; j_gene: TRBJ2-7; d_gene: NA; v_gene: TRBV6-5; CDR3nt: TGTGCCAGCAGTTACCGGGACTCCCTCCCCTACGAGCAGTACTTC; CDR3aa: CASSYRDSLPYEQYF
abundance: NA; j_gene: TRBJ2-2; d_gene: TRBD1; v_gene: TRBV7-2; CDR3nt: TGTGCCAGCAGCTTAGAGACAGGGTTGAGCACCGGGGAGCTGTTTTTT; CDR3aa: CASSLETGLSTGELFF
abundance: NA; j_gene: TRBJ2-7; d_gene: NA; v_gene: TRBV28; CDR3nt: TGTGCCAGCACCCAAGGGGGTTGGACCTACGAGCAGTACTTC; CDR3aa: CASTQGGWTYEQYF
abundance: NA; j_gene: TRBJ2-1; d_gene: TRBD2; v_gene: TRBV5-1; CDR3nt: TGCGCCAGCAGCTTCTCACTAGCGGGGGGGATCTACAATGAGCAGTTCTTC; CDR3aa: CASSFSLAGGIYNEQFF
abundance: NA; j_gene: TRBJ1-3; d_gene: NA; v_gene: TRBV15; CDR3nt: TGTGCCACCAGCAGAGAACTGGCTGGAAACACCATATATTTT; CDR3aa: CATSRELAGNTIYF
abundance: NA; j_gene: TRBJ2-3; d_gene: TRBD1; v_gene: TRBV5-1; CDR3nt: TGCGCCAGCAGCTTGGAACAGGGGGCAGATACGCAGTATTTT; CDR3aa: CASSLEQGADTQYF
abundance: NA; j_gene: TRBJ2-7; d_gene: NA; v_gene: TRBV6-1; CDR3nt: TGTGCCAGCAGCAAAAGCCAGGGGTATCCCTACGAGCAGTACTTC; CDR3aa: CASSKSQGYPYEQYF
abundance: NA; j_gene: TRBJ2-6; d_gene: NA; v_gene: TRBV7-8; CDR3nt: TGTGCCAGCAGCGGGCGGGACAGTGGAGCTGGGGCCAACGTCCTGACTTTC; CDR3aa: CASSGRDSGAGANVLTF
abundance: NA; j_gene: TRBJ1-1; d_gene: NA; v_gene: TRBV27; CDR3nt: TGTGCCAGCAGTTTCGGGGGAGGGACTGAAGCTTTCTTT; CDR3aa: CASSFGGGTEAFF
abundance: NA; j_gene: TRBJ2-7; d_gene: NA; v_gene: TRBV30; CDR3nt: TGTGCCTGGAGTCCCAGAACCTACGAGCAGTACTTC; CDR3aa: CAWSPRTYEQYF
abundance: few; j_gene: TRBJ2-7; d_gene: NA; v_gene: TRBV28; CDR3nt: TGTGCCAGCAGTGCCAGCTACGAGCAGTACTTC; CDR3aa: CASSASYEQYF
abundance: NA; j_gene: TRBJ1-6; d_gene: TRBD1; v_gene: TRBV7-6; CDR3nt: TGTGCCAGCAGCTCGGACAGGTCGAATTCACCCCTCCACTTT; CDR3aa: CASSSDRSNSPLHF
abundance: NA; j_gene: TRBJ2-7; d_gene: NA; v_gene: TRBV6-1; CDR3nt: TGTGCCAGCAGCTCGGTAGAGGGTCCCTACGAGCAGTACTTC; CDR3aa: CASSSVEGPYEQYF
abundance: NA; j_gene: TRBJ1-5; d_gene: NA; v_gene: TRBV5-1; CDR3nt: TGCGCCAGCAGGTCGGGGGTCAATCAGCCCCAGCATTTT; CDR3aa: CASRSGVNQPQHF
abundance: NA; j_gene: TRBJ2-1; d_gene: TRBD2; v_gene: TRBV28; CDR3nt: TGTGCCAGCAGTCCTCTAGCGGGAGGGCAGGTTGAGCAGTTCTTC; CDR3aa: CASSPLAGGQVEQFF
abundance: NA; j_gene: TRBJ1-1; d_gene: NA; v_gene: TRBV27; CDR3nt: TGTGCCAGCAGTTTAGGCAGGGGCTCTGAAGCTTTCTTT; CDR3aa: CASSLGRGSEAFF
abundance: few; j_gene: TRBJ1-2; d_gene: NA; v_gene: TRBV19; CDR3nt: TGTGCCAGTAGTGCCCTCCACAGGGTGAGTGGCTACACCTTC; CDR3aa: CASSALHRVSGYTF
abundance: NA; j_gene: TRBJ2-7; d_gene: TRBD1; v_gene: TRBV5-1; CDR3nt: TGCGCCAGCATGGTAGGGGGCCTATCCCAGGGCGAGCAGTACTTC; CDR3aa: CASMVGGLSQGEQYF
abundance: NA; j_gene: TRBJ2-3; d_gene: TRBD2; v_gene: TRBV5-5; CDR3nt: TGTGCCAGCAGCTCCCTCGGGGCGGGAGGCTCAGATACGCAGTATTTT; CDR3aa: CASSSLGAGGSDTQYF
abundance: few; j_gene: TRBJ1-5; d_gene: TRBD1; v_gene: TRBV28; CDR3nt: TGTGCCAGCACCGGGACAGGGCCGAATCAGCCCCAGCATTTT; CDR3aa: CASTGTGPNQPQHF
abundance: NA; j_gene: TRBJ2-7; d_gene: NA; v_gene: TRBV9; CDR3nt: TGTGCCAGCAGCGCCCTCGGGACACAAACCTACGAGCAGTACTTC; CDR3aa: CASSALGTQTYEQYF
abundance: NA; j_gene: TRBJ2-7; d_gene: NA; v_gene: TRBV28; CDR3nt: TGTGCCAGCAGTTTAACTGCAGGCTACGAGCAGTACTTC; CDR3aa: CASSLTAGYEQYF
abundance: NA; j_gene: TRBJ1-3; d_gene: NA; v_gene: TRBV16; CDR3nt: TGTGCCAGCAGCCAATCCCAGGGATTGTTCTCTGGAAACACCATATATTTT; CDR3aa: CASSQSQGLFSGNTIYF
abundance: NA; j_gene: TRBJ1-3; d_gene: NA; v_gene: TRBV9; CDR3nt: TGTGCCAGCAGCGTAGCTCCACAGGGTTTGTTAGAAAACACCATATATTTT; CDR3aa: CASSVAPQGLLENTIYF
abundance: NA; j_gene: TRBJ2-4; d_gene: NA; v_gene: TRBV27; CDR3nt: TGTGCCAGCCGCCCGGGACAAGGTACCAAAAACATTCAGTACTTC; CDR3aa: CASRPGQGTKNIQYF
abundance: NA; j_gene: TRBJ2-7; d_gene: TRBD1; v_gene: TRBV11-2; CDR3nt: TGTGCCAGCAGCCCCTCGGGGACAGGGAGCTACGAGCAGTACTTC; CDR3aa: CASSPSGTGSYEQYF
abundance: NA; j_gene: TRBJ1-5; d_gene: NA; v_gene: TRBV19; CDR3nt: TGTGCCAGTAGTTACGTGGAGCGCAATCAGCCCCAGCATTTT; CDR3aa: CASSYVERNQPQHF
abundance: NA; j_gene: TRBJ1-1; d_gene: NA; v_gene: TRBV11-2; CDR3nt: TGTGCCAGCAGCTTAAACACCATGGGAGGTGAAGCTTTCTTT; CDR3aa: CASSLNTMGGEAFF
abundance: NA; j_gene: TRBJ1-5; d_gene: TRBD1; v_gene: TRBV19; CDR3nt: TGTGCCAGTAGTAGGGGGACAGGGAGCAATCAGCCCCAGCATTTT; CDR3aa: CASSRGTGSNQPQHF
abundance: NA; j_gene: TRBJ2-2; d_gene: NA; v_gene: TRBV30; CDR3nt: TGTGCCTGGAATCGATCCTTTCCAGGCGGGACCCGAGCGGGGGAGCTGTTTTTT; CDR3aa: CAWNRSFPGGTRAGELFF